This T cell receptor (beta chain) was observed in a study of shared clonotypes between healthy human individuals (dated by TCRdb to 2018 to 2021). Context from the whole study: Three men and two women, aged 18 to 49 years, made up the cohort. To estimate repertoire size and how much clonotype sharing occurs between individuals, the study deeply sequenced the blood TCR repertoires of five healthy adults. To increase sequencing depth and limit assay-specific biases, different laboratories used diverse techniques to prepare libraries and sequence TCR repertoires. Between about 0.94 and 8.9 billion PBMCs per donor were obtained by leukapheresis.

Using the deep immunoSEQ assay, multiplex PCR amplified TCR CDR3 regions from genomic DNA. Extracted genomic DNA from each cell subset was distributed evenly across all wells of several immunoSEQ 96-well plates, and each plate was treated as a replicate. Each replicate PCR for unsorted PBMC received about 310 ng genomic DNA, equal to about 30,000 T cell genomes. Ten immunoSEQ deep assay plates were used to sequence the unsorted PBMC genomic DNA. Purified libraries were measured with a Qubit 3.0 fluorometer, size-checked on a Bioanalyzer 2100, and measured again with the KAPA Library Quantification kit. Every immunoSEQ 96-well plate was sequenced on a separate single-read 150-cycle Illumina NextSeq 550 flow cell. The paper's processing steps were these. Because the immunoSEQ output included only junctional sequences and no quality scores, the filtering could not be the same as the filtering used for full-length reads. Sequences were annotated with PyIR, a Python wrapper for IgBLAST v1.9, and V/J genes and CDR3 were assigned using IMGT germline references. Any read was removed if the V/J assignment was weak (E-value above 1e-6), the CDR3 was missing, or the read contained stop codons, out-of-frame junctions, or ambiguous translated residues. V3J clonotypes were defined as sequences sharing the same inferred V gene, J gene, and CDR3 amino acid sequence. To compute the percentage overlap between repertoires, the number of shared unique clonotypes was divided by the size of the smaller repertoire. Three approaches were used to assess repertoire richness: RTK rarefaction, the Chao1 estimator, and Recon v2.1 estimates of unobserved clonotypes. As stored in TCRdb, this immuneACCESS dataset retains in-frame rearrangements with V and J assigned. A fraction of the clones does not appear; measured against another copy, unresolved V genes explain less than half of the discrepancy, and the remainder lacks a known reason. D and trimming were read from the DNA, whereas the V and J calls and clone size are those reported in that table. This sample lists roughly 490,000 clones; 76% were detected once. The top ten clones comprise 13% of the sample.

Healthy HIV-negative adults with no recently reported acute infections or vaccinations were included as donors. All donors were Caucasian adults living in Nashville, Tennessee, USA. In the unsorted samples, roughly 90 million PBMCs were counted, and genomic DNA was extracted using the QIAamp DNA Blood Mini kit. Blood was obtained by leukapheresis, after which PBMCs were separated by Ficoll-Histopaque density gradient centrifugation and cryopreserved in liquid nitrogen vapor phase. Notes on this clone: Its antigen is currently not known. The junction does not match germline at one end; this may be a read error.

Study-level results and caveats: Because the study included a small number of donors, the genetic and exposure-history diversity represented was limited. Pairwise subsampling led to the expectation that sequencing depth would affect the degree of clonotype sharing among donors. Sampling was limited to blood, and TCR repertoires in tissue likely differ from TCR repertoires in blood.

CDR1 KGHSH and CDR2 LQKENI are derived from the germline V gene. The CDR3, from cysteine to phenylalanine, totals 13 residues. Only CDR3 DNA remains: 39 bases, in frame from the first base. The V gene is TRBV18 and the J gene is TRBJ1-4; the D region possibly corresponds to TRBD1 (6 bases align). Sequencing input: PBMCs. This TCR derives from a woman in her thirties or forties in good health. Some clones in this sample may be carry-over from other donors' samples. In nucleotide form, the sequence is TGTGCCAGCTCACCATCGGGGGGCGAAAAACCGTTTTTT. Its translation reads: CASSPSGGEKPFF.